The present entry profiles one T cell receptor (beta chain) with its context. It lacks a known antigen. No qualities accompany the bases; no much larger clone lies one base away. Receptors were amplified or captured by the immunoSEQ multiplex PCR assay. RNA was extracted from all samples and reverse transcribed into cDNA, which served as template for TCR sequencing. First-strand cDNA was synthesized using SuperScript III with a 2:1 mix of oligo-dT and random hexamers. A synthetic immune receptor repertoire was used to assess amplification bias, and residual bias was removed computationally. In the authors' own workflow: Raw reads were preprocessed to remove errors, and CDR3 was defined according to IMGT conventions as the region from the conserved cysteine to phenylalanine. To get clonality, Shannon entropy was normalized by log2 of the number of productive unique TCRs and the result was subtracted from 1. CD4 or CD8 identity of scalp clones was inferred by cross-referencing scalp TCRbeta sequences with sorted blood CD4 and CD8 repertoires. The immuneACCESS repertoire file appears here via TCRdb, limited to in-frame rearrangements. These files lack a portion of the clones; in checked studies, under half of the deficit traces to unresolved V genes, and the cause of the others is not known. Clone size and the V and J calls come from that table; the DNA yielded D and trimming. This sample has 150,000 to 200,000 clones in its table, and around 60% of those were observed once. The top ten clones comprise roughly 14% of the sample.

CDR1 is given as SQVTM and CDR2 as ANQGSEA, both from the germline V gene. A distance of 18 bases separates the germline ends of V and J, which lose 1 base and 0 bases respectively. Inclusive of the bounding cysteine and phenylalanine, the CDR3 is 17 residues long. The CDR3 DNA has 51 bases and is translated from base 1. This sample's time point label indicates: baseline before oral tofacitinib. From alopecia areata patients, peripheral blood was collected along with lesional scalp punch biopsies. PBMCs were isolated by density centrifugation and stained for CD3, CD4 and CD8, after which CD4+ and CD8+ T cells were sorted on a FACSAria. This sample was included in a study of CD8+ T cells in alopecia areata (dated by TCRdb to the late 2010s). Describing the broader study: The treated patients, all with moderate-to-severe alopecia areata, were enrolled in an open-label pilot trial of oral tofacitinib given at 5 to 10 mg twice daily. Tofacitinib was administered for 6 to 18 months, and 6 months of follow-up off drug were then conducted to assess delayed response and recurrence. In humans, TCRbeta sequencing was performed on scalp tissue and on sorted CD4+ and CD8+ peripheral blood T cells from healthy controls and from patients with patchy or totalis/universalis alopecia areata. TCRbeta CDR3 regions were amplified by immunoSEQ multiplex PCR using 35 Vbeta forward and 13 Jbeta reverse primers. RNA was extracted with the PAXgene miRNA kit for fixed scalp, the miRNeasy kit for PBMCs, and the RNeasy kit for mouse skin. Clonality in the scalp was compared among normal scalp (n=4), patchy alopecia areata scalp (n=8), and alopecia totalis/universalis scalp (n=8). Tofacitinib-treated patients had biopsies at baseline and at 4 and 24 weeks of treatment, with a later scalp biopsy in several patients. In both human patients and the C3H/HeJ mouse model, the study applied high-throughput TCRbeta sequencing to look at T cell clonal expansion in alopecia areata. Broad study findings and their caveats: Shared TCR sequences between patients were less evident than in mice, which may be partly attributable to HLA diversity in the patient population. Compared with normal scalp, lesional scalp had higher clonality and more expanded CD8+ clones, particularly in alopecia totalis/universalis, a pattern that suggests antigenic drive. Unlike mouse skin, which is dominated by gammadelta T cells, normal human skin has resident alphabeta T cells that are also sequenced, and this complicates analysis of the scalp TCR repertoire.

The material was CD4+ T cells sorted from blood, obtained at week 0. The chain uses TRBV29-1 and TRBJ2-5; the D segment could be TRBD1, given 7 matching bases. The sequence was collected from a human donor with alopecia areata. The CDR3 here reads CSVEGAVTGRHQETQYF. At the DNA level, the sequence is TGCAGCGTTGAAGGAGCTGTGACAGGGAGGCACCAAGAGACCCAGTACTTC.